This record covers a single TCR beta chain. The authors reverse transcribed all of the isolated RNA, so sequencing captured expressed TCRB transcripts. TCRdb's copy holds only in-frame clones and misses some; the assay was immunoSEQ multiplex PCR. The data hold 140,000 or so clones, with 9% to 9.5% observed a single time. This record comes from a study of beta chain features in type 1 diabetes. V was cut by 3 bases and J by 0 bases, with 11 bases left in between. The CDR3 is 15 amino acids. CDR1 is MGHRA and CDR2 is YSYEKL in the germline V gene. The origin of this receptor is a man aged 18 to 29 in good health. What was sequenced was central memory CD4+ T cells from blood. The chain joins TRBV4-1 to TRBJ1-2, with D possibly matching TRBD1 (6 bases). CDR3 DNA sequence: TGCGCCAGCAGCCAGAGGACAGCGTCTAACTATGGCTACACCTTC. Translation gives CASSQRTASNYGYTF.